Described below is a single T cell receptor beta chain sequence and its context. What it binds is not known. Germline V gene data show CDR1 as LNHDA and CDR2 as SQIVND (reference sequence). There are 15 residues in the CDR3. The V and J ends lost 7 bases and 7 bases respectively, with 17 bases between them. The data derive from a study of cytomegalovirus exposure and HLA in healthy donors. Study-wide results and caveats: According to a subsequent analysis, TCR clusters from the first cohort were inclined to appear together in the roughly 110 validation repertoires. Reported results showed that the classifier diagnosed cytomegalovirus status with high specificity and sensitivity.

TCRdb's table, derived via immunoSEQ multiplex PCR, lists solely in-frame clones and lacks some. The sample holds approximately 280,000 clones, roughly 90% seen once. The sample comprised PBMCs. The chain joins TRBV19 to TRBJ1-6; D unresolved. This TCR was recovered from a woman aged 18-29 years in good health and CMV-seronegative. CDR3 nucleotides: TGTGCCAGTACCCCCGACGAGGATGGGAATTCACCCCTCCACTTT. Its protein product is CASTPDEDGNSPLHF.